The next 3 T cell receptor beta chains were all read from a single sample in a study of tumor and adjacent non-tumor tissue in lung cancer. This sample's RNA came from whole unsorted tissue. Three rounds of nested PCR, following a modified ARM-PCR protocol, produced the TCRbeta library. TCRdb recomputed calls from the multiplex PCR reads with MiXCR, one row per CDR3 protein. The profile covers around 70,000 distinct CDR3 sequences, with 73% appearing a single time and approximately 28% taken by the ten largest. Sequencing was carried out using lung tumor tissue. These receptors all come from a man aged 60 to 75 with non-small cell lung cancer.

The rearrangement links TRBV7-9 to TRBJ1-4, with D perhaps TRBD1 (5 bases). Germline V gene lookup returns CDR1 SEHNR and CDR2 FQNEAQ (reference sequence). This CDR3 is 16 amino acids long. With 5 bases removed from V and 3 bases from J, the gap between germline ends came to 16 bases. In DNA form, the CDR3 reads TGTGCCAGCAGCCCTCTGACGAGGGGTCCTAATGAAAAACTGTTTTTT. The encoded protein is CASSPLTRGPNEKLFF.

This clonotype appeared a single time. The chain recombines TRBV29-1 with TRBJ2-7, with TRBD1 as a possible D gene (5 bases). The CDR3 extends over 13 amino acids. Germline CDR1 SQVTM, CDR2 ANQGSEA. Here the CDR3 reads CIVGHSMTYEQYF. The CDR3 coding sequence is TGCATCGTCGGACACTCTATGACCTACGAGCAGTACTTC.

To note about this clonotype: One junction end disagrees with the germline gene, perhaps due to a read error. V usage is TRBV20-1 and J usage is TRBJ1-2; 7 bases line up with TRBD1. Germline V gives CDR1 DFQATT, CDR2 SNEGSKA (reference sequence). This CDR3 comprises 13 residues. The CDR3 nucleotides read TGCAGTGATAGAACAGGGGCTAAATATGACTACACCTTC. Translating gives CSDRTGAKYDYTF.